The present T cell receptor (beta chain) was sequenced within a study of molecular identifiers for immune sequencing clone quantification. One entry per CDR3 protein, called by TCRdb with MiXCR from the PCR reads. The sample holds tens of thousands of distinct CDR3 sequences, 15% to 20% seen once. The germline CDR1 and CDR2 sequences are MNHEY and SVGAGI. This CDR3 has 13 amino acids. Sorting recovered naive CD8 T cells on a CD8+CD4-CCR7+CD45RA+ profile. With regard to this clonotype: A read error is possible here, since a much larger clone lies one base away.

The chain links TRBV6-5 to TRBJ2-2; D uncertain. The sequence was obtained from a human donor in good health. Some libraries in this study had Jurkat cell RNA spiked in. The sequenced sample was naive CD8+ T cells from blood, with Jurkat cell RNA spiked in. Subset noted: FACS-sorted CD8+CD4-CCR7+CD45RA+ naive T cells. CDR3 loop: CVSSYPNTGELFF. CDR3 sequence (DNA): TGTGTCAGCAGTTACCCGAACACCGGGGAGCTGTTTTTT.